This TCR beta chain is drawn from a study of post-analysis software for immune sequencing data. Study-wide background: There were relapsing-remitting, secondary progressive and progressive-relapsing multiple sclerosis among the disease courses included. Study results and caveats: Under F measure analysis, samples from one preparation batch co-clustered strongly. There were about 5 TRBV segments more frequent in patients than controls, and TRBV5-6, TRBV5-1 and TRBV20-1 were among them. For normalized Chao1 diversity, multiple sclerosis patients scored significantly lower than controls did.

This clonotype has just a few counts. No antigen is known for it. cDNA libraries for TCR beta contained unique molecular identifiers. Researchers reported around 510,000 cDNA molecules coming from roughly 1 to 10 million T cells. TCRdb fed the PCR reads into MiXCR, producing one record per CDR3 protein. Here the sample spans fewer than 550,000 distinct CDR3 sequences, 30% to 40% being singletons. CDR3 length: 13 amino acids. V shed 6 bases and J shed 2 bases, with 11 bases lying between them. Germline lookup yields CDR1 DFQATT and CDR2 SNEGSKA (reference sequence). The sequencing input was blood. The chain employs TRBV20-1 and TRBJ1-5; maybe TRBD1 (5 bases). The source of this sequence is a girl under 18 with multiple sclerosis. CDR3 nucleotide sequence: TGCAGTGCATTTAGCAGGGGCAATCAGCCCCAGCATTTT. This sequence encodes CSAFSRGNQPQHF.